Given below is one T cell receptor beta chain in context. The sample is drawn from a study of control samples from healthy donors and cancer patients. The CDR3 consists of 13 residues. Trimming took 7 bases from V and 4 from J, leaving 11 bases between them. From germline, CDR1 is SGHAT and CDR2 FQDESV (reference sequence). Using immunoSEQ multiplex PCR, the repertoire was profiled, and TCRdb retains in-frame clones only, with some absent. The repertoire consists of 100,000 to 120,000 clones, with 83% occurring once and the leading ten covering less than 15%. The origin of this receptor is a woman in her forties or fifties in good health. The sequenced sample consisted of blood. This chain uses TRBV11-1 with TRBJ2-1, with D possibly being TRBD1 or TRBD2 (6 bases each). The CDR3 spells CASTIGGYNEQFF. The CDR3 DNA reads TGTGCCAGCACCATAGGGGGGTACAATGAGCAGTTCTTC.